The 24 T cell receptor beta chains listed next were all sequenced from one sample in a study of memory CD4+ T cells and cytomegalovirus serostatus. The repertoire was sequenced with immunoSEQ multiplex PCR; TCRdb's copy has only in-frame clones and lacks some. The sample has around 30,000 clones, about 80% seen once. The sort gate was single viable CD3+CD4+CD8-CD45RO+ cells for memory CD4+ T cells. Sequencing input: memory CD4+ T cells from blood. The receptors derive from an adult in good health and CMV-seronegative. Some clones in this sample may be carry-over from other donors' samples.

The chain uses TRBV10-3 and TRBJ1-1; 8 positions match TRBD1. The CDR3 covers 12 residues. V shed 11 bases and J 1 base; nucleotides not matched to a gene: 3. Per germline, CDR1 ENHRY and CDR2 SYGVKD. The CDR3: CASGQGNTEAFF. CDR3 DNA: TGTGCCTCAGGACAGGGGAACACTGAAGCTTTCTTT.

The chain recombines TRBV7-9 with TRBJ1-3; D is uncertain. Between the trimmed V and J ends, which lost 1 base and 0 bases, there was a span of 4 bases. Germline-derived CDR1 and CDR2 are SEHNR and FQNEAQ (reference sequence). CDR3 size: 14 residues. The chain's CDR3 is CASSLEISGNTIYF. The CDR3 DNA is TGTGCCAGCAGCTTAGAAATCTCTGGAAACACCATATATTTT.

J is TRBJ1-3 and V is TRBV2, with D possibly TRBD1 on 5 matching bases. V lost 6 bases, J lost 0 bases, and 24 bases lay in between. CDR1 and CDR2 (germline): SNHLY, FYNNEI. This CDR3 contains 19 residues. The CDR3 coding sequence is TGTGCCAGCAGCCAGACAGCGCTGGAAGGAAAGTACTCTGGAAACACCATATATTTT. Its translation: CASSQTALEGKYSGNTIYF.

The V gene is TRBV10-3, the J gene TRBJ2-7; possible D gene TRBD1, 6 bases. Looked up from germline, CDR1 is ENHRY and CDR2 is SYGVKD. This CDR3 spans 15 amino acids. Trimming took off 0 bases at V and 3 bases at J, with 12 bases between the two ends. The CDR3: CAISESGTKNYEQYF. The CDR3 DNA is TGTGCCATCAGTGAGTCGGGGACAAAGAACTACGAGCAGTACTTC.

This chain links TRBV5-3 with TRBJ2-7; TRBD2 agrees at 7 bases. TRBV5-3 is filed as an ORF, its function uncertain. The CDR3 extends over 16 amino acids. J gave up 2 bases and V 1 base, and 9 bases lay outside the gene matches. The CDR3 DNA follows: TGTGCCAGAAGCTTGAAGAATCTGGGGGGGGCCTACGAGCAGTACTTC. It codes for CARSLKNLGGAYEQYF.

The rearrangement joins TRBV28 to TRBJ2-2; D is perhaps TRBD1 (5 bases). The CDR3 is made up of 14 amino acids. Trimming left V 2 bases short and J 4 bases short, with 8 bases between. CDR1 is MDHEN, CDR2 SYDVKM, per germline. The CDR3 DNA reads TGTGCCAGCAGTTTAGCAGGGCCCACCGGGGAGCTGTTTTTT. Translated, it gives CASSLAGPTGELFF. Filled out from reference TRBV28 and TRBJ2-2, the complete variable domain reads DVKVTQSSRYLVKRTGEKVFLECVQDMDHENMFWYRQDPGLGLRLIYFSYDVKMKEKGDIPEGYSVSREKKERFSLILESASTNQTSMYLCASSLAGPTGELFFGEGSRLTVL.

This clone occurred once. This sequence joins TRBV30 and TRBJ1-3; D possibly corresponds to TRBD1 (6 bases). Between the trimmed V and J ends, which lost 5 bases and 0 bases, there was a span of 14 bases. This CDR3 contains 15 residues. CDR1 is GTSNPN, CDR2 SVGIG, per germline (reference sequence). DNA of the CDR3: TGTGCCTGGTCGAGGGGGACACCCTCTGGAAACACCATATATTTT. Translated: CAWSRGTPSGNTIYF.

The chain couples TRBV5-1 to TRBJ2-1; no reliable D call. V gave up 2 bases and J gave up 0 bases, with 9 bases separating them. The CDR3 loop spans 15 amino acids. Per the germline V gene, CDR1 is SGHRS and CDR2 is YFSETQ. The CDR3 here is CASSLGISSYNEQFF. The DNA of the CDR3 is TGCGCCAGCAGCTTAGGGATTAGCTCCTACAATGAGCAGTTCTTC.

This clone has only a few counts. This sequence joins TRBV9 and TRBJ2-5; 8 bases are shared with TRBD2. Trimming took 5 bases from V and 1 from J; bases not matched to a gene: 7. Per the germline V gene, CDR1 is SGDLS and CDR2 is YYNGEE. CDR3 length: 15 amino acids. The CDR3 region is CASSLNSGAQETQYF. DNA of the CDR3: TGTGCCAGCAGTTTGAATAGCGGGGCCCAAGAGACCCAGTACTTC.

V gene TRBV27 combines with J gene TRBJ1-2; 7 bases align to TRBD1. The germline gives CDR1 MNHEY, CDR2 SMNVEV (reference sequence). The CDR3 totals 15 residues. The V gene end was trimmed by 6 bases and the J gene end by 8 bases; junction bases not matched to a gene: 15. The CDR3 region has the DNA TGTGCCAGCAGATCAACATTAAAGGGGGCTAGCGGCTACACCTTC. Residues: CASRSTLKGASGYTF.

This chain uses TRBV18 with TRBJ2-5; D ambiguous. The CDR3 runs 14 residues. In germline, CDR1 is KGHSH, CDR2 LQKENI. V lost 1 base, J lost 5 bases, and 11 bases lay in between. CDR3 in DNA: TGTGCCAGCTCACCACGGTCGGGCCTGGAGACCCAGTACTTC. The encoded protein is CASSPRSGLETQYF. Full variable domain (outside the CDR3, taken from reference TRBV18 and TRBJ2-5): NAGVMQNPRHLVRRRGQEARLRCSPMKGHSHVYWYRQLPEEGLKFMVYLQKENIIDESGMPKERFSAEFPKEGPSILRIQQVVRGDSAAYFCASSPRSGLETQYFGPGTRLLVL.

The genes are TRBV18 and TRBJ1-6, with D tentatively TRBD1 (5 bases). The V gene's germline CDR1 is KGHSH and CDR2 LQKENI. This CDR3 is 15 amino acids long. Trimming shortened V by 3 bases and J by 6 bases, and 12 bases separated the two germline ends. CDR3 protein: CASSPGPFSNSPLHF. The CDR3 DNA is TGTGCCAGCTCACCGGGACCCTTCTCTAATTCACCCCTCCACTTT.

The chain links TRBV5-6 to TRBJ2-2; 7 bases align to TRBD1. Germline V gives CDR1 SGHDT, CDR2 YYEEEE. Losses at the gene ends were 4 bases for V and 7 bases for J; bases not matched to a gene: 7. The CDR3 runs 14 residues. CDR3: CASSEDRSYGELFF. In DNA, the CDR3 is TGTGCCAGCAGCGAGGACAGGAGTTACGGGGAGCTGTTTTTT.

The DNA of the CDR3 is TGTGCCAGCAAGAGGGGGGACAGCACTAACTATGGCTACACCTTC. It yields the protein CASKRGDSTNYGYTF. The chain joins TRBV6-1 to TRBJ1-2; TRBD1 aligns across 7 bases. Losses at the gene ends were 7 bases for V and 0 bases for J; bases not matched to a gene: 8. Germline CDR1 reads MNHNS; CDR2 reads SASEGT. This CDR3 contains 15 residues.

This clone was detected only a few times. V usage is TRBV4-2 and J usage is TRBJ1-6, with D possibly TRBD1 on 5 matching bases. Germline loops: CDR1 LGHNA, CDR2 YNFKEQ. CDR3 length equals 14 residues. Trimming took off 3 bases at V and 9 bases at J, with 12 bases between the two ends. Here the CDR3 DNA reads TGTGCCAGCAGCCAGGACGGGGGGTTTTCACCCCTCCACTTT. Protein: CASSQDGGFSPLHF.

V usage is TRBV15 and J usage is TRBJ1-1; weak D call: TRBD1 (5 bases). CDR3 length: 16 amino acids. CDR1 is LNHNV and CDR2 is YYDKDF in the germline V gene (reference sequence). The V and J ends lost 0 bases and 10 bases respectively, with 21 bases between them. The CDR3 nucleotides are TGTGCCACCAGCAGAGATATGAGCGAAGGACAAGCCGGAGCTTTCTTT. Translated, it gives CATSRDMSEGQAGAFF. The variable domain in full, completed from reference TRBV15 and TRBJ1-1, reads DAMVIQNPRYQVTQFGKPVTLSCSQTLNHNVMYWYQQKSSQAPKLLFHYYDKDFNNEADTPDNFQSRRPNTSFCFLDIRSPGLGDTAMYLCATSRDMSEGQAGAFFGQGTRLTVV.

The V gene is TRBV11-3, the J gene TRBJ2-1; a possible D gene is TRBD1 (5 bases). Germline CDR1 SGHNT, CDR2 YENEEA. The CDR3 runs 14 residues. V shed 1 base and J shed 7 bases, with 11 bases lying between them. DNA for the CDR3: TGTGCCAGCAGCTTAGGACAGAGGTTTAATGAGCAGTTCTTC. It codes for CASSLGQRFNEQFF.

The chain carries TRBV7-9 and TRBJ1-4; TRBD1 matches at 8 bases. V dropped 5 bases and J dropped 6; count of bases not matched to a gene: 5. The CDR3 covers 14 residues. Germline CDR1 SEHNR, CDR2 FQNEAQ (reference sequence). The CDR3 DNA reads TGTGCCAGCAGCGCCCGGGGACAGGATGAAAAACTGTTTTTT. This translates into CASSARGQDEKLFF.

The V call is TRBV27, the J call TRBJ1-1; D gene ambiguous. V shed 8 bases and J shed 3 bases, with 16 bases lying between them. This CDR3 has 14 amino acids. The germline gives CDR1 MNHEY, CDR2 SMNVEV (reference sequence). CDR3 nucleotides: TGTGCCAGCGCCGGATGGTCGAGGGACACTGAAGCTTTCTTT. It is translated as CASAGWSRDTEAFF.

V gene TRBV30 combines with J gene TRBJ2-2; a possible D gene is TRBD1 (6 bases). Germline CDR1 GTSNPN, CDR2 SVGIG (reference sequence). Deletions cut 0 bases from V and 4 bases from J, with 12 bases between. The CDR3 consists of 15 residues. The CDR3 DNA follows: TGTGCCTGGAGTGTAAGTCAGGGGATCACCGGGGAGCTGTTTTTT. Translated, it gives CAWSVSQGITGELFF.

The chain combines TRBV13 with TRBJ2-3; 7 bases fit TRBD2. CDR1 and CDR2 (germline): PRHDT, FYEKMQ (reference sequence). The J segment lost 4 bases and the V segment lost 4 bases, leaving 17 bases of the junction unmatched. This CDR3 spans 18 amino acids. The CDR3 DNA reads TGTGCCAGCAGCTCCTTAGTGGGGGGGACTAAGGGCCCAGATACGCAGTATTTT. It encodes CASSSLVGGTKGPDTQYF.

The CDR3 DNA sequence: TGCAGCCCGGGGAGGGGGGGGGCATCAGATACGCAGTATTTT. Protein product: CSPGRGGASDTQYF. The rearrangement joins TRBV29-1 to TRBJ2-3, with D possibly TRBD2 on 7 matching bases. This CDR3 has 14 amino acids. Germline V CDR1 and CDR2: SQVTM, ANQGSEA. The V end was cut by 8 bases, the J end by 4 bases, with 19 bases between.

The chain couples TRBV7-2 to TRBJ1-1; weak D call: TRBD1 (6 bases). With 2 bases removed from V and 5 bases from J, the gap between germline ends came to 18 bases. CDR1 SGHTA and CDR2 FQGNSA come from the germline V gene. The CDR3 covers 16 residues. The CDR3 sequence is CASSLIMGQGSTEAFF. CDR3 bases: TGTGCCAGCAGCTTAATCATGGGGCAGGGGAGTACTGAAGCTTTCTTT. Full variable domain (missing parts from reference TRBV7-2 and TRBJ1-1): GAGVSQSPSNKVTEKGKDVELRCDPISGHTALYWYRQSLGQGLEFLIYFQGNSAPDKSGLPSDRFSAERTGGSVSTLTIQRTQQEDSAVYLCASSLIMGQGSTEAFFGQGTRLTVV.

This clone was observed a few times. The V call is TRBV2, the J call TRBJ1-1; D call uncertain. CDR3 size: 11 residues. Germline V CDR1 and CDR2: SNHLY, FYNNEI. Trimming pared 11 bases from V and 3 bases from J, leaving 10 bases between. The CDR3 sequence is CAVLGDTEAFF. CDR3 bases: TGTGCCGTTCTGGGTGACACTGAAGCTTTCTTT.